This record looks at one T cell receptor (beta chain) sequence and its context. The target antigen is unknown. TCRdb reprocessed the RT-PCR reads via MiXCR and lists one record per CDR3 protein. Among about 500,000 distinct CDR3 sequences listed, about 17% were seen once. Trimming left V 8 bases short and J 7 bases short, with 18 bases between. Germline V gives CDR1 DFQATT, CDR2 SNEGSKA (reference sequence). The CDR3 covers 12 residues. The data derive from a study of response to subunit inactivated influenza vaccine. Study findings and constraints: It was suggested by the authors that few new T cells are recruited by each seasonal influenza vaccination.

The sequencing here drew on CD4+ T cells sorted from PBMCs, taken approximately 25 months after vaccination. This chain joins TRBV20-1 and TRBJ2-7; no firm D call. The receptor was derived from a man between 50 and 70 years old who received an inactivated influenza vaccine. The DNA for the CDR3 is TGCAGTACTATGGACCTGGAGAGAGAGCAGTACTTC. It yields the protein CSTMDLEREQYF.